What follows are 26 T cell receptor beta chains derived from one specimen sequenced in a study of T-cell memory formation after mild COVID-19. TCRdb used MiXCR to reprocess the 5' RACE reads, holding one entry per CDR3 protein. Among about 290,000 distinct CDR3 sequences listed, more than 15% were seen once. The sequenced sample was PBMCs or a T cell subset sorted from them (not recorded which). The origin of the receptors is a man between 18 and 35 years old who had mild COVID-19 (a few samples of this study predate the infection). Cell type and time point are not known.

The genes are TRBV6-6 and TRBJ2-1, with 9 positions matching TRBD2. This CDR3 comprises 15 residues. Per germline, CDR1 MNHNY and CDR2 SVGAGI (reference sequence). V dropped 0 bases and J dropped 5; count of bases not matched to a gene: 2. The CDR3 spells CASSYSSGRHNEQFF. The CDR3 DNA sequence: TGTGCCAGCAGTTACTCGAGCGGGAGGCACAATGAGCAGTTCTTC.

The J gene is TRBJ2-1, the V gene TRBV2, with no clear D. Germline-derived CDR1 and CDR2 are SNHLY and FYNNEI. The CDR3 totals 13 residues. The germline V and J ends were trimmed by 4 bases and 8 bases, with 12 bases remaining between them. The CDR3 loop reads CASSVLLGHEQFF. DNA of the CDR3: TGTGCCAGCAGTGTTCTTTTAGGGCATGAGCAGTTCTTC.

This clonotype was seen only a few times. The J gene is TRBJ2-3, the V gene TRBV7-3; D not certain. In germline, CDR1 is SGHTA, CDR2 FQGTGA. This CDR3 comprises 12 residues. Trimming removed 5 bases from V and 8 bases from J, with 11 bases in between. CDR3 nucleotide sequence: TGTGCCAGCAGCCTGGGCGAAGCTACGCAGTATTTT. It encodes CASSLGEATQYF.

The chain joins TRBV10-3 to TRBJ1-1, with a weak D call TRBD1 (5 bases). Trimming took off 3 bases at V and 2 bases at J, with 10 bases between the two ends. This CDR3 region has 14 residues. Germline V gives CDR1 ENHRY, CDR2 SYGVKD. This CDR3 reads CAISDPTGNTEAFF. CDR3 coding DNA: TGTGCCATCAGTGATCCCACAGGCAACACTGAAGCTTTCTTT.

V usage is TRBV7-2 and J usage is TRBJ2-2, with D hard to call. The CDR3 runs 15 residues. Germline lookup yields CDR1 SGHTA and CDR2 FQGNSA. Trimming shortened V by 1 base and J by 2 bases, and 8 bases separated the two germline ends. As DNA, the CDR3 is TGTGCCAGCAGCTTAGGTCCCGGAAACACCGGGGAGCTGTTTTTT. Amino acid sequence: CASSLGPGNTGELFF. Looking up the rest from reference TRBV7-2 and TRBJ2-2 gives the full variable domain: GAGVSQSPSNKVTEKGKDVELRCDPISGHTALYWYRQSLGQGLEFLIYFQGNSAPDKSGLPSDRFSAERTGGSVSTLTIQRTQQEDSAVYLCASSLGPGNTGELFFGEGSRLTVL.

This clonotype was picked up a small number of times. As DNA, the CDR3 is TGCAGTGCTAGCGCGACAGGGGTCCCAGAGACCCAGTACTTC. It translates to CSASATGVPETQYF. The gene calls are TRBV20-1 and TRBJ2-5, with 8 bases aligning to TRBD1. V shed 3 bases, J shed 4 bases, and the junction held 7 bases outside the gene matches. CDR3 length: 14 amino acids. Germline V gene lookup returns CDR1 DFQATT and CDR2 SNEGSKA (reference sequence).

This chain links TRBV7-2 with TRBJ2-2; TRBD2 aligns across 7 bases. Trimming took 6 bases from V and 4 from J; bases not matched to a gene: 5. CDR1 SGHTA and CDR2 FQGNSA come from the germline V gene. The CDR3 is 14 residues long. The CDR3: CASSSAGLTGELFF. The CDR3 DNA follows: TGTGCCAGCAGTTCAGCGGGGCTCACCGGGGAGCTGTTTTTT. The variable domain in full, completed from reference TRBV7-2 and TRBJ2-2, reads GAGVSQSPSNKVTEKGKDVELRCDPISGHTALYWYRQSLGQGLEFLIYFQGNSAPDKSGLPSDRFSAERTGGSVSTLTIQRTQQEDSAVYLCASSSAGLTGELFFGEGSRLTVL.

This clonotype was seen a few times. The rearrangement uses TRBV20-1 and TRBJ1-4; D not certain. Germline assignment: CDR1 DFQATT and CDR2 SNEGSKA (reference sequence). With 3 bases removed from V and 3 bases from J, the gap between germline ends came to 11 bases. The CDR3 contains 14 residues. Here the CDR3 reads CSARIAVSNEKLFF. The CDR3 coding sequence is TGCAGTGCTAGGATCGCGGTATCTAATGAAAAACTGTTTTTT.

This clonotype was found a few times. The chain couples TRBV29-1 to TRBJ2-1, with D perhaps matching TRBD2 (6 bases). The germline gives CDR1 SQVTM, CDR2 ANQGSEA. With 6 bases removed from V and 9 bases from J, the gap between germline ends came to 15 bases. The CDR3 is 12 amino acids. Here the CDR3 DNA reads TGCAGCGTGGATGGAGGGTTTACTGAGCAGTTCTTC. It translates to CSVDGGFTEQFF.

The V gene is TRBV14, the J gene TRBJ2-3, with TRBD1 matching over 9 bases. J was trimmed by 4 bases and V by 7 bases; bases with no gene match: 9. Per the germline V gene, CDR1 is SGHDN and CDR2 is FVKESK. The CDR3 totals 15 residues. CDR3 nucleotides: TGTGCCAGCACCCGTGGGACAGGGTTCCCAGATACGCAGTATTTT. The encoded protein is CASTRGTGFPDTQYF.

The chain couples TRBV6-5 to TRBJ2-7, with 11 bases matching TRBD1. The ends lost 6 bases at V and 5 bases at J; junction bases unmatched: 6. This CDR3 comprises 14 residues. Per the germline V gene, CDR1 is MNHEY and CDR2 is SVGAGI. The CDR3 is CASRRDRGIDEQYF. The CDR3 DNA reads as TGTGCCAGCAGACGGGACAGGGGGATCGACGAGCAGTACTTC.

This clonotype has a count of ten or more. The chain has TRBV12-3 or TRBV12-4 and TRBJ1-3, with a weak D call TRBD1 (5 bases). V lost 4 bases and J lost 4, with 14 bases in between. The CDR3 sequence is 15 residues long. CDR3 loop: CASSSTRQGGNTIYF. The CDR3 DNA is TGTGCCAGCAGTTCCACTCGGCAGGGAGGAAACACCATATATTTT.

In this sample, this clonotype turned up a few times. The CDR3 DNA reads TGTGCCAGCAGCTCGGGACAGATCTATGGCTACACCTTC. Its translation is CASSSGQIYGYTF. V gene TRBV5-6 combines with J gene TRBJ1-2, with 7 bases identical to TRBD1. The length of the CDR3 is 13 residues. With V trimmed by 3 bases and J by 4 bases, 3 bases remained unmatched. CDR1 is SGHDT and CDR2 is YYEEEE in the germline V gene.

This clonotype was seen at least ten times. This rearrangement joins TRBV6-2 or TRBV6-3 to TRBJ2-1; 9 positions agree with TRBD2. The junction had 8 bases not matched to a gene; V was cut back by 6 bases and J by 14 bases. This CDR3 region has 12 residues. CDR1 is MNHEY, CDR2 SVGEGT, per germline. The CDR3 sequence is CASRTGTSWEFF. The CDR3 region has the DNA TGTGCCAGCAGGACCGGGACTAGCTGGGAGTTCTTC.

This clonotype was recorded a few times. The V gene is TRBV9, the J gene TRBJ1-6; D not certain. Trimming took 1 base from V and 10 from J, leaving 12 bases between them. Germline-derived CDR1 and CDR2 are SGDLS and YYNGEE. The CDR3 is 14 amino acids. DNA for the CDR3: TGTGCCAGCAGCGTACTATTGCGTAACTCACCCCTCCACTTT. It translates to CASSVLLRNSPLHF.

This chain connects TRBV7-9 to TRBJ2-7; 8 nucleotides match TRBD2. CDR3 length equals 15 residues. V lost 5 bases and J lost 3; bases outside the gene matches: 9. The germline CDR1 and CDR2 sequences are SEHNR and FQNEAQ (reference sequence). CDR3 sequence (DNA): TGTGCCAGCAGCCCTGGGACTAGTTCGTTCTACGAGCAGTACTTC. This sequence encodes CASSPGTSSFYEQYF.

The CDR3 nucleotides read TGCGCCAGCAGCCGAACCGGGACGCCCGGGACTGAAGCTTTCTTT. Protein: CASSRTGTPGTEAFF. The genes are TRBV5-1 and TRBJ1-1, with a tentative D call TRBD1 (5 bases). The CDR3 spans 15 residues. Per germline, CDR1 SGHRS and CDR2 YFSETQ. The V end lost 4 bases, the J end lost 5 bases, and 18 bases lay between the germline ends.

The chain uses TRBV12-3 or TRBV12-4 and TRBJ2-2; possibly TRBD2 for D (6 bases). Trimming took 5 bases from V and 6 from J, leaving 16 bases between them. This CDR3 region has 15 residues. The CDR3 region is CASSDWAGMAGELFF. For the CDR3, the DNA is TGTGCCAGCAGTGATTGGGCGGGGATGGCCGGGGAGCTGTTTTTT.

The chain is built from TRBV30 and TRBJ2-4, with 7 bases aligning to TRBD1. In germline, CDR1 is GTSNPN, CDR2 SVGIG (reference sequence). This CDR3 spans 15 amino acids. J gave up 2 bases and V 2 bases, and 6 bases lay outside the gene matches. CDR3 region: CAWSPGGSTKNIQYF. CDR3 nucleotides: TGTGCCTGGAGTCCAGGGGGATCGACCAAAAACATTCAGTACTTC. The full variable domain, rest sourced from reference TRBV30 and TRBJ2-4, is SQTIHQWPATLVQPVGSPLSLECTVEGTSNPNLYWYRQAAGRGLQLLFYSVGIGQISSEVPQNLSASRPQDRQFILSSKKLLLSDSGFYLCAWSPGGSTKNIQYFGAGTRLSVL.

The V gene is TRBV28, the J gene TRBJ1-1; unclear D gene. Germline values: CDR1 MDHEN, CDR2 SYDVKM. V lost 0 bases, J lost 6 bases, and 8 bases lay in between. This CDR3 has 13 residues. The CDR3 spells CASSLWIGAEAFF. CDR3 nucleotide sequence: TGTGCCAGCAGTTTATGGATAGGTGCTGAAGCTTTCTTT.

A single count supports this clonotype. V gene TRBV5-5 combines with J gene TRBJ2-3, with D uncertain. Trimming shortened V by 0 bases and J by 11 bases, and 7 bases separated the two germline ends. Germline V gene data show CDR1 as SGHKS and CDR2 as YYEKEE (reference sequence). This CDR3 spans 11 amino acids. The CDR3 region is CASSLESGQYF. CDR3 nucleotide sequence: TGTGCCAGCAGCTTGGAATCAGGGCAGTATTTT.

The genes are TRBV6-1 and TRBJ1-4; no firm D call. The CDR3 length is 13 residues. V was clipped by 6 bases and J by 1 base, with 6 bases between them. Per germline, CDR1 MNHNS and CDR2 SASEGT. CDR3 in amino acids: CASRTKTNEKLFF. The CDR3 DNA follows: TGTGCCAGCAGGACAAAAACTAATGAAAAACTGTTTTTT.

The chain employs TRBV5-1 and TRBJ2-3, with unresolved D. The V and J ends lost 10 bases and 4 bases respectively, with 16 bases between them. The CDR3 is 13 amino acids. In germline, CDR1 is SGHRS, CDR2 YFSETQ. CDR3 region: CASSEHFADTQYF. CDR3 coding DNA: TGCGCCTCCTCCGAGCACTTCGCAGATACGCAGTATTTT.

This chain links TRBV6-6 with TRBJ1-5; D call uncertain. Trimming pared 6 bases from V and 2 bases from J, leaving 14 bases between. This CDR3 is 15 amino acids long. Germline V lookup: CDR1 MNHNY, CDR2 SVGAGI (reference sequence). This CDR3 reads CASRVDMSGNQPQHF. The CDR3 DNA sequence: TGTGCCAGCAGAGTTGACATGAGCGGCAATCAGCCCCAGCATTTT.

The chain couples TRBV5-1 to TRBJ1-3; 8 bases are a match to TRBD1. Germline values: CDR1 SGHRS, CDR2 YFSETQ. The junction had 3 bases not matched to a gene; V was cut back by 4 bases and J by 3 bases. This CDR3 region has 14 residues. CDR3: CASSTGTGGNTIYF. The CDR3 bases are TGCGCCAGCAGCACCGGGACAGGTGGAAACACCATATATTTT.

There are a few counts of this clonotype. This chain uses TRBV4-2 with TRBJ2-5, with a weak D call TRBD2 (7 bases). The V gene lost 2 bases and the J gene lost 2 bases, with 12 bases spanning the gap. The germline gives CDR1 LGHNA, CDR2 YNFKEQ. The CDR3 consists of 15 residues. The DNA of the CDR3 is TGTGCCAGCAGCCAACAGGGGAGGGGGCAAGAGACCCAGTACTTC. Protein: CASSQQGRGQETQYF.